This T cell receptor beta chain is from a study of T cells after yellow fever vaccination. Across the whole study: Fractions of low cell number were prepared using SMART-Seq v4 Ultra Low Input. Overall study results and limits: Primary-vaccination clones mostly resurfaced post-booster (more than 95% CD4, approximately 87% CD8).

In TCRdb, the 5' RACE reads were re-called with MiXCR into one record per CDR3 protein. In the table there are about 260,000 distinct CDR3 sequences, about 5% of which are singletons. The CDR3 covers 17 residues. V trimming: 6 bases; J trimming: 9 bases; junction bases outside the gene matches: 17. Per the germline V gene, CDR1 is DFQATT and CDR2 is SNEGSKA (reference sequence). This clonotype occurred many times. Its specificity is not known. The V gene is TRBV20-1, the J gene TRBJ2-1, with TRBD2 matching over 13 bases. Sample: CD4+ T cells sorted from PBMCs, taken on the day of the yellow fever booster vaccination. The TCR originated in a man aged 18 to 29 who received the YFV17D yellow fever vaccine. CDR3 DNA sequence: TGCAGTGCCATAAGCCCGCCGGGACTAGCGGGGACGGGTGAGCAGTTCTTC. Encoded protein: CSAISPPGLAGTGEQFF.